This paragraph reports one T cell receptor (beta chain). The antigen this receptor binds is unknown. No much larger clone exists at a distance of one base, and base qualities are not known. Library preparation used the immunoSEQ multiplex PCR assay. TCRdb stores this immuneACCESS table with in-frame sequences only. Part of the clones is absent; in the studies checked, under half of the shortfall reflects unresolved V genes, and no reason is known for the rest. The sample records some 14,000 clones, approximately 80% of which are singletons. The top ten hold 12% of the sample. This sample is drawn from a study of technical replicates of blood from a handful of donors (dated by TCRdb to 2017 to 2019). Material: PBMCs. This TCR was sampled from a human donor in good health.

The DNA sequence is given as TGTGCCAGCAGTGTTCGACACGACGTTAATGAAAAACTGTTTTTT. Its protein reads: CASSVRHDVNEKLFF. This sequence uses TRBV2 and TRBJ1-4; no D segment can be confidently identified. In the germline V gene, CDR1 corresponds to SNHLY and CDR2 to FYNNEI. The CDR3 sequence holds 15 residues, the cysteine and phenylalanine included. Just CDR3 DNA is preserved here, 45 bases in frame from base 1. The junction shows trimming of 4 bases on V and 4 bases on J, plus 13 bases between the germline ends. The entire variable domain, with the stretches around the CDR3 drawn from the reference TRBV2 and TRBJ1-4 proteins, is EPEVTQTPSHQVTQMGQEVILRCVPISNHLYFYWYRQILGQKVEFLVSFYNNEISEKSEIFDDQFSVERPDGSNFTLKIRSTKLEDSAMYFCASSVRHDVNEKLFFGSGTQLSVL.